These 9 T cell receptor beta chains were all obtained from the same sample, sequenced in a study of cytotoxic CD8 clonotypes in ibrutinib-treated CLL. The method was immunoSEQ multiplex PCR; TCRdb's version includes in-frame clones alone and lacks a portion of them. The profile shows around 16,000 clones, 65% to 70% of them singletons. Sequenced here: PBMCs, sampled before ibrutinib treatment. The receptors were sampled from a human donor with chronic lymphocytic leukemia.

This chain connects TRBV18 to TRBJ1-5; perhaps TRBD1 as D (6 bases). Between the trimmed V and J ends, which lost 3 bases and 5 bases, there was a span of 17 bases. Germline loops: CDR1 KGHSH, CDR2 LQKENI. The CDR3 contains 16 residues. DNA for the CDR3: TGTGCCAGCTCACCTCGGAGACAGGCTTTAGATCAGCCCCAGCATTTT. Translating it yields CASSPRRQALDQPQHF.

The gene calls are TRBV9 and TRBJ2-3; 7 positions match TRBD1. CDR3 length: 17 amino acids. CDR1 and CDR2 from the germline V gene are SGDLS and YYNGEE. The V segment lost 0 bases and the J segment 5 bases; nucleotides outside the gene matches: 12. CDR3 DNA sequence: TGTGCCAGCAGCGTAGGAGGGGGCTTAGGGGCCAGAGATACGCAGTATTTT. It specifies CASSVGGGLGARDTQYF.

The count of this clone is one. The chain is built from TRBV7-2 and TRBJ2-2; 8 bases agree with TRBD2. Germline V gene data show CDR1 as SGHTA and CDR2 as FQGNSA. The V and J ends lost 1 base and 4 bases, in that order; junction bases with no gene match: 5. The CDR3 is made up of 16 amino acids. The CDR3 coding sequence is TGTGCCAGCAGCTTAGGTCCTAGCGGGTTCACCGGGGAGCTGTTTTTT. It encodes CASSLGPSGFTGELFF.

This clone was seen a handful of times. The rearrangement joins TRBV9 to TRBJ1-5, with 10 bases aligning to TRBD1. V lost 0 bases to trimming and J lost 4 bases; unmatched junction nucleotides: 7. Germline assignment: CDR1 SGDLS and CDR2 YYNGEE. The length of the CDR3 is 17 residues. The CDR3 reads CASSVAWDRGRNQPQHF. The DNA for the CDR3 is TGTGCCAGCAGCGTAGCTTGGGACAGGGGACGTAATCAGCCCCAGCATTTT.

V gene TRBV6-1 combines with J gene TRBJ2-2, with 12 positions matching TRBD2. J was trimmed by 9 bases and V by 7 bases; bases with no gene match: 6. CDR1 is MNHNS and CDR2 is SASEGT in the germline V gene. CDR3 length equals 14 residues. CDR3 in DNA: TGTGCCAGCAACCCCACTAGCGGGGGGCGGGAGCTGTTTTTT. Translation: CASNPTSGGRELFF.

The CDR3 DNA is TGTGCCAGCAGCTCACAGGGGGCGCATGGCTACACCTTC. Translating it yields CASSSQGAHGYTF. The chain links TRBV7-9 to TRBJ1-2; 9 nucleotides agree with TRBD1. The germline V gene encodes CDR1 SEHNR and CDR2 FQNEAQ (reference sequence). The length of the CDR3 is 13 residues. Losses at the gene ends were 4 bases for V and 6 bases for J; bases not matched to a gene: 3.

V usage is TRBV9 and J usage is TRBJ1-1, with D hard to call. Trimming pared 0 bases from V and 1 base from J, leaving 7 bases between. The CDR3 loop spans 14 amino acids. Germline CDR1 and CDR2: SGDLS and YYNGEE. CDR3 sequence: CASSVDSRNTEAFF. The CDR3, as DNA: TGTGCCAGCAGCGTAGATTCAAGGAACACTGAAGCTTTCTTT.

This clone showed up just once. V gene TRBV18 combines with J gene TRBJ1-5; tentative D call: TRBD1 (5 bases). Germline V gives CDR1 KGHSH, CDR2 LQKENI. V lost 6 bases and J lost 1, with 10 bases in between. The CDR3 contains 14 residues. Here the CDR3 reads CASSRDGSNQPQHF. In DNA form, the CDR3 reads TGTGCCAGCTCCCGGGACGGGAGCAATCAGCCCCAGCATTTT.

The chain joins TRBV28 to TRBJ2-7; 9 bases map to TRBD1. CDR3 length: 14 residues. The J segment lost 4 bases and the V segment lost 6 bases, leaving 7 bases of the junction unmatched. Germline lookup yields CDR1 MDHEN and CDR2 SYDVKM. The CDR3 DNA sequence: TGTGCCAGCAGGGGGGACAGGGCGATTTACGAGCAGTACTTC. Translated, it gives CASRGDRAIYEQYF.